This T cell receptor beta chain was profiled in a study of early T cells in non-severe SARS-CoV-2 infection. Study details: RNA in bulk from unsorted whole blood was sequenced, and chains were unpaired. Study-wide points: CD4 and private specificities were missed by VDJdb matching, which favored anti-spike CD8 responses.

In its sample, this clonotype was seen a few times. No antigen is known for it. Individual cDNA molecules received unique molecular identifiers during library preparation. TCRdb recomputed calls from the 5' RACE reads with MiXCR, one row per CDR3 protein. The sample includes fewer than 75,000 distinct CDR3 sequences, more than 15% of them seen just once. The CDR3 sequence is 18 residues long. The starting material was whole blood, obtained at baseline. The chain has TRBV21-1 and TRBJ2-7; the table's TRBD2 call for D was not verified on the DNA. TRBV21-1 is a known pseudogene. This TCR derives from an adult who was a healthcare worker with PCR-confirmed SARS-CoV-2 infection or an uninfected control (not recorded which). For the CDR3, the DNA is TGTGCCAGCAGCAAAGACCCTAGCGGGGTGTTATCCTCCTACGAGCAGTACTTC. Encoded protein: CASSKDPSGVLSSYEQYF.